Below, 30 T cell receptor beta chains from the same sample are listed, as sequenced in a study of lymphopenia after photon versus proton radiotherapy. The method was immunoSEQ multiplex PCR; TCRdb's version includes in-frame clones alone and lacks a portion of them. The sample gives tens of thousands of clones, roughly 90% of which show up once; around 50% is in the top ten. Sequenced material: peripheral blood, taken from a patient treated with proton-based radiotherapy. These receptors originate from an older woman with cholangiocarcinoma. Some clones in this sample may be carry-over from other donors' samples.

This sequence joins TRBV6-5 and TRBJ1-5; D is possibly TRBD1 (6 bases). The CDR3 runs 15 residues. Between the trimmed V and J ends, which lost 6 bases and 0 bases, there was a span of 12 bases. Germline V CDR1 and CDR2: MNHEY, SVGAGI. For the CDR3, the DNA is TGTGCCAGCAGATCAGGAGGGGGTAGCAATCAGCCCCAGCATTTT. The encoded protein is CASRSGGGSNQPQHF.

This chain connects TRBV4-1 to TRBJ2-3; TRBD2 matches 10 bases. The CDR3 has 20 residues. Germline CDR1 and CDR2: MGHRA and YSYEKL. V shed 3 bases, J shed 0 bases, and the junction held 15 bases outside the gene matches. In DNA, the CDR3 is TGCGCCAGCAGCCAGAGTACGGCTAGCGGGAGAGGGGGAAGCACAGATACGCAGTATTTT. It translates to CASSQSTASGRGGSTDTQYF.

In nucleotides, the CDR3 is TGTGCCAGCAGTGAAGTAAGGACAGGGGAGGATCAGCCCCAGCATTTT. It translates to CASSEVRTGEDQPQHF. V is TRBV2 and J is TRBJ1-5, with 9 bases that match TRBD1. With 1 base clipped from V and 5 bases from J, the junction kept 6 bases outside the gene matches. Germline V gene sequence: CDR1 SNHLY, CDR2 FYNNEI. CDR3 length equals 16 residues.

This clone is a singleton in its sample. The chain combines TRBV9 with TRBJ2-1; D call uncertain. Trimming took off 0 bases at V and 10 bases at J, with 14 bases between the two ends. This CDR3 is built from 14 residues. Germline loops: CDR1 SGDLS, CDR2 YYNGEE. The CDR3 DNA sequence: TGTGCCAGCAGCGTAGGGGGTGGAAAAGTAGAGCAGTTCTTC. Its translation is CASSVGGGKVEQFF.

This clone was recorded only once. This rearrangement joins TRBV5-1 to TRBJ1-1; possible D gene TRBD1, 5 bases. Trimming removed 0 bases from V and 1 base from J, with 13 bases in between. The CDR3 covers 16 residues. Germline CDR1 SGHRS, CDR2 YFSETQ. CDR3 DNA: TGCGCCAGCAGCTTGGGTGGGGGAAGACGGAACACTGAAGCTTTCTTT. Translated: CASSLGGGRRNTEAFF.

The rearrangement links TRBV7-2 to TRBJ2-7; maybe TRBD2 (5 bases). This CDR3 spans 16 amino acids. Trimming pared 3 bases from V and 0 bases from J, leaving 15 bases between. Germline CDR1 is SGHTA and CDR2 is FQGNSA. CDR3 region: CASSFSRSSGSYEQYF. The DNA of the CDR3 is TGTGCCAGCAGCTTCTCGCGATCCAGCGGCTCCTACGAGCAGTACTTC.

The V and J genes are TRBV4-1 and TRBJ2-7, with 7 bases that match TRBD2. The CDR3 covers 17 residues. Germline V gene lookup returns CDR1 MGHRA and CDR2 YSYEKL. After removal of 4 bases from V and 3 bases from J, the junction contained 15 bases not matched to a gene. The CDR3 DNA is TGCGCCAGCAGCCCACGGGGTTTGACTAGCAGAAGCTACGAGCAGTACTTC. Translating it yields CASSPRGLTSRSYEQYF.

The CDR3 loop reads CASTGDTDTQYF. The CDR3 DNA reads as TGCGCCAGCACAGGGGACACAGATACGCAGTATTTT. The rearrangement links TRBV5-1 to TRBJ2-3; the D gene is possibly TRBD1 (6 bases). Germline V gene data show CDR1 as SGHRS and CDR2 as YFSETQ. The CDR3 runs 12 residues. V was trimmed by 6 bases and J by 2 bases, leaving 7 bases between them.

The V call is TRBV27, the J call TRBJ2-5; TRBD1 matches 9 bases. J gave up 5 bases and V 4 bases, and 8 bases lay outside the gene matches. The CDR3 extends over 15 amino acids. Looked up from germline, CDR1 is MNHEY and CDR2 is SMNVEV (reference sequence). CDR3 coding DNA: TGTGCCAGCAGTTGGGACAGGGCCAGGTTGGAGACCCAGTACTTC. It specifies CASSWDRARLETQYF.

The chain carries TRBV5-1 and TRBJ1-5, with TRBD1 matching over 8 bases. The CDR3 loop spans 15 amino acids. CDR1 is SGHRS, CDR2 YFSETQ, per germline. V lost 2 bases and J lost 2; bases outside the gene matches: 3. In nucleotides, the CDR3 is TGCGCCAGCAGCTTACAGGGGGGAGGCAATCAGCCCCAGCATTTT. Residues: CASSLQGGGNQPQHF.

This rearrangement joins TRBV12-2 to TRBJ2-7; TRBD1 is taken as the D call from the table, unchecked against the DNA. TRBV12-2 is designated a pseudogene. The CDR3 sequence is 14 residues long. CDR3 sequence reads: CASRPGTGYYEQYF. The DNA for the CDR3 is TGTGCAAGTCGCCCCGGGACAGGGTACTACGAGCAGTACTTC.

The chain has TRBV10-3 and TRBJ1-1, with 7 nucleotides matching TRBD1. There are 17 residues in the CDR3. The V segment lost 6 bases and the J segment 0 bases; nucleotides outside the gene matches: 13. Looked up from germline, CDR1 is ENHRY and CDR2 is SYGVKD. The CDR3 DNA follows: TGTGCCATCAGCCCGAACAGGGGTCGGGCGATGAACACTGAAGCTTTCTTT. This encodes CAISPNRGRAMNTEAFF.

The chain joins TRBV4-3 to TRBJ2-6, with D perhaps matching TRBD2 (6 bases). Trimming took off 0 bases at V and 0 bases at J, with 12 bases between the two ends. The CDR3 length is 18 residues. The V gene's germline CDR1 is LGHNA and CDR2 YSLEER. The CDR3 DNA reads TGCGCCAGCAGCCAAGACCGAGTGGGGGGCTCTGGGGCCAACGTCCTGACTTTC. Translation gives CASSQDRVGGSGANVLTF.

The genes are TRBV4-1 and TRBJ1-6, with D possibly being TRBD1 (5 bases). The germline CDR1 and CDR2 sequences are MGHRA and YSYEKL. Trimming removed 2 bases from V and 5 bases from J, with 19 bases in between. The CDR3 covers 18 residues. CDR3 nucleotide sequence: TGCGCCAGCAGCCAACTTGCCCTTAAGACAGCAAATAATTCACCCCTCCACTTT. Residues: CASSQLALKTANNSPLHF.

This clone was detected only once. CDR3 coding DNA: TGTGCTAGTGGTTTGGTACGAGACGGGCGGTCCGAGCAGTACTTC. Translated, it gives CASGLVRDGRSEQYF. This rearrangement joins TRBV12-5 to TRBJ2-7; no clear D gene. Germline V lookup: CDR1 LGHNT, CDR2 FRNRAP. V was cut by 0 bases and J by 6 bases, with 15 bases left in between. This CDR3 region has 15 residues.

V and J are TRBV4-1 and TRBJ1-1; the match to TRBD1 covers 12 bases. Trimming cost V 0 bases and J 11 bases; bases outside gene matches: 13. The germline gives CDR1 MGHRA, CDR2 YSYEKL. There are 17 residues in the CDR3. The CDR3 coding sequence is TGCGCCAGCAGCCAAGATTTTGGGTGGGGACAGGGGGCTTTGGCTTTCTTT. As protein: CASSQDFGWGQGALAFF.

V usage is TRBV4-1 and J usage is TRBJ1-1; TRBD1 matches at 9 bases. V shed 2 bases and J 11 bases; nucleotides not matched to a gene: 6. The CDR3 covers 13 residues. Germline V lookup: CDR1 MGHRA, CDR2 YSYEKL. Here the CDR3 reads CASSQTGGLMAFF. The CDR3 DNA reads TGCGCCAGCAGCCAAACAGGGGGCTTGATGGCTTTCTTT.

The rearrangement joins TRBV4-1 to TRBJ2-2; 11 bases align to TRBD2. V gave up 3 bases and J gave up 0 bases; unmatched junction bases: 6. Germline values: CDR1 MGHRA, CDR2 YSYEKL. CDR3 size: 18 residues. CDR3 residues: CASSQGLAVHANTGELFF. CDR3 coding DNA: TGCGCCAGCAGCCAGGGACTAGCGGTGCACGCGAACACCGGGGAGCTGTTTTTT.

The CDR3 protein is CASSLRTSGYEQYF. DNA of the CDR3: TGTGCCAGCAGCCTGAGGACTAGCGGCTACGAGCAGTACTTC. This chain joins TRBV7-2 and TRBJ2-7; 10 nucleotides agree with TRBD2. This CDR3 spans 14 amino acids. V dropped 5 bases and J dropped 3; count of bases not matched to a gene: 4. Germline V gives CDR1 SGHTA, CDR2 FQGNSA.

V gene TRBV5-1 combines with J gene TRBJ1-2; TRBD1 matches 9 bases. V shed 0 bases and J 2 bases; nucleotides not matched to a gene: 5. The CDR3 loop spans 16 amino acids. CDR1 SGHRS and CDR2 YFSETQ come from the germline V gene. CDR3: CASSLAGQGWNYGYTF. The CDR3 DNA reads TGCGCCAGCAGCTTGGCGGGACAGGGTTGGAACTATGGCTACACCTTC. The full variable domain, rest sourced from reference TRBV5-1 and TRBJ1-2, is KAGVTQTPRYLIKTRGQQVTLSCSPISGHRSVSWYQQTPGQGLQFLFEYFSETQRNKGNFPGRFSGRQFSNSRSEMNVSTLELGDSALYLCASSLAGQGWNYGYTFGSGTRLTVV.

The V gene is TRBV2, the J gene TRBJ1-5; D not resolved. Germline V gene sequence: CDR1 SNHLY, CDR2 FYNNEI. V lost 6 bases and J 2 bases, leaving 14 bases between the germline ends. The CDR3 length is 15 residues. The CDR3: CASRGLGSGNQPQHF. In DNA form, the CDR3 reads TGTGCCAGCAGGGGTCTAGGGTCTGGCAATCAGCCCCAGCATTTT.

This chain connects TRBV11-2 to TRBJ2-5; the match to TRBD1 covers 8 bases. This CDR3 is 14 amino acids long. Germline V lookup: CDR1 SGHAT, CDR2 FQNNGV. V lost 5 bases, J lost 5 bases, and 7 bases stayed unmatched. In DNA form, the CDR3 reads TGTGCCAGCAGCCCGACAGGGGTTGGGGAGACCCAGTACTTC. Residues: CASSPTGVGETQYF.

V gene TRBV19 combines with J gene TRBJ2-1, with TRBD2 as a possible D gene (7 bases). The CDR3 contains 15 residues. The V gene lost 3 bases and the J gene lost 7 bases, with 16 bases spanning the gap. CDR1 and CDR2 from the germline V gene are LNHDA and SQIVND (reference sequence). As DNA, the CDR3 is TGTGCCAGTAGTATTCGTCGGGGGGCCGGGAATGAGCAGTTCTTC. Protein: CASSIRRGAGNEQFF.

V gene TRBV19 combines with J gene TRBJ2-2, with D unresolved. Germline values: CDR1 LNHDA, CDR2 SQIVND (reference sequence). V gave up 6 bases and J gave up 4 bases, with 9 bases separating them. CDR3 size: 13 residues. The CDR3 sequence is CASRGRATGELFF. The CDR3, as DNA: TGTGCCAGTAGAGGCCGGGCCACCGGGGAGCTGTTTTTT. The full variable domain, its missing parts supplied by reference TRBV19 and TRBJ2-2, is DGGITQSPKYLFRKEGQNVTLSCEQNLNHDAMYWYRQDPGQGLRLIYYSQIVNDFQKGDIAEGYSVSREKKESFPLTVTSAQKNPTAFYLCASRGRATGELFFGEGSRLTVL.

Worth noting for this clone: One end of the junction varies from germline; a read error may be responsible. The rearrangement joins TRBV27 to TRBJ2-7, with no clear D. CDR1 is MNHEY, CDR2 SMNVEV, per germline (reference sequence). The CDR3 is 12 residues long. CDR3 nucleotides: TGTGCCAGCAGCACCCTGGGGAACCCGTTGGCTTTC. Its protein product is CASSTLGNPLAF.

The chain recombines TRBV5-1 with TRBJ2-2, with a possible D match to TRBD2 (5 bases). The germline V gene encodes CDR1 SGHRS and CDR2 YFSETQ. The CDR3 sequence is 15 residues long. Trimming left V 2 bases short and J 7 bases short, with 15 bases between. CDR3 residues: CASSLYDGLGGELFF. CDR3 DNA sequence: TGCGCCAGCAGCTTATACGACGGACTGGGCGGGGAGCTGTTTTTT.

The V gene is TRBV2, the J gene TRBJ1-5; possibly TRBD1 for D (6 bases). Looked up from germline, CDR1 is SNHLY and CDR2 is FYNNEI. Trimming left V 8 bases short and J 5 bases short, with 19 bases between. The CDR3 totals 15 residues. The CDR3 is CASSEVGGGDQPQHF. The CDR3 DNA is TGTGCCAGCTCTGAAGTTGGGGGCGGGGATCAGCCCCAGCATTTT.

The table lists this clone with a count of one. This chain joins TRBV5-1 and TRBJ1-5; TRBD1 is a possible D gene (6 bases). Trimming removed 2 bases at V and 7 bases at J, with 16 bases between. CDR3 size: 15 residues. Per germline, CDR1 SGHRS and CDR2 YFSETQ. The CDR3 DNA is TGCGCCAGCAGCTTCGGGACCTCGGGGGGCCAGCCCCAGCATTTT. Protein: CASSFGTSGGQPQHF.

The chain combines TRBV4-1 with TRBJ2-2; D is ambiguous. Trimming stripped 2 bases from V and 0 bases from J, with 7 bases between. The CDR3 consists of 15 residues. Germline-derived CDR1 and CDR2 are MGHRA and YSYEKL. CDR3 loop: CASSQPFSNTGELFF. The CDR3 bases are TGCGCCAGCAGCCAACCGTTCTCGAACACCGGGGAGCTGTTTTTT.

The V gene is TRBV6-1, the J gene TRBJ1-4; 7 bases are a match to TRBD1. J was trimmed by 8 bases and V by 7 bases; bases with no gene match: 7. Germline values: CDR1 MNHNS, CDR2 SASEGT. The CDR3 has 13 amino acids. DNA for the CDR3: TGTGCCAGCACACCAGGGGGAGGAGAAAAACTGTTTTTT. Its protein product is CASTPGGGEKLFF.